Below are 4 T cell receptor beta chains sequenced from a single sample in a study of CD8 T cells in Susac syndrome. Random hexamers served to reverse transcribe roughly 0.45 to 1 ug RNA. Via MiXCR, TCRdb re-called the immunoSEQ multiplex PCR reads, giving one row per CDR3 protein. The table has some 200,000 distinct CDR3 sequences, about 95% seen once; the top ten hold less than 0.095%. Sequencing input: CD4+ T cells from PBMCs. The receptor set was obtained from a human donor with multiple sclerosis.

This chain joins TRBV18 and TRBJ2-1, with 10 bases aligning to TRBD2. CDR1 and CDR2 from the germline V gene are KGHSH and LQKENI. The ends lost 0 bases at V and 7 bases at J; junction bases unmatched: 9. The CDR3 totals 17 residues. CDR3 sequence: CASSPPVRAGGRNEQFF. The CDR3 DNA reads TGTGCCAGCTCACCACCGGTACGAGCGGGGGGGCGAAATGAGCAGTTCTTC.

The chain carries TRBV11-1 and TRBJ2-7; 11 bases line up with TRBD1. CDR1 SGHAT and CDR2 FQDESV come from the germline V gene (reference sequence). V shed 5 bases and J 6 bases; nucleotides not matched to a gene: 6. CDR3 length: 14 amino acids. In DNA form, the CDR3 reads TGTGCCAGCAGCCCGGGACAGGGGGTAGGCGAGCAGTACTTC. Protein: CASSPGQGVGEQYF.

The genes are TRBV3-1 and TRBJ2-2; 9 bases map to TRBD2. CDR1 is LGHDT, CDR2 YNNKEL, per germline (reference sequence). V gave up 4 bases and J gave up 4 bases; unmatched junction bases: 4. This CDR3 contains 15 residues. The CDR3 region is CASSRRGGRTGELFF. In DNA form, the CDR3 reads TGTGCCAGCAGCCGGCGGGGGGGACGCACCGGGGAGCTGTTTTTT.

Written as DNA, the CDR3 is TGTGCCAGCAGCAGACAGGGGACATACGAGCAGTACTTC. Encoded protein: CASSRQGTYEQYF. The V and J genes are TRBV27 and TRBJ2-7, with 8 bases aligning to TRBD1. The V segment lost 6 bases and the J segment 4 bases; nucleotides outside the gene matches: 5. This CDR3 comprises 13 residues. Germline assignment: CDR1 MNHEY and CDR2 SMNVEV (reference sequence).